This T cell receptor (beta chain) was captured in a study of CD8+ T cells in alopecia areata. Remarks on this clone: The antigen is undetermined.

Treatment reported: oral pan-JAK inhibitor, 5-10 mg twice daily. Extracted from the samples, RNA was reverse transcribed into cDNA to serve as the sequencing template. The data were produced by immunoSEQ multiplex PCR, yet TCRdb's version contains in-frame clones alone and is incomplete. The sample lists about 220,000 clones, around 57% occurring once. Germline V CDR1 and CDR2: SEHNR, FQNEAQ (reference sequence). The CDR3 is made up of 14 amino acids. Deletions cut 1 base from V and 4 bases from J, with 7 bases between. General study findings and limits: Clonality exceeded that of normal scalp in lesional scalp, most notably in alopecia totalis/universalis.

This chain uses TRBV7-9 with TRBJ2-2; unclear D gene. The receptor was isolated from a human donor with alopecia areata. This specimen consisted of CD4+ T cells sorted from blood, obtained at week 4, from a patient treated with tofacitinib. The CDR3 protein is CASSLVVTTGELFF. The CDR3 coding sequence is TGTGCCAGCAGCTTAGTAGTCACCACCGGGGAGCTGTTTTTT.